This T cell receptor beta chain emerged from a study of blood T cells in healthy people across ages. Alongside a J-beta primer mix, a sample-barcoded 5' primer served in a second PCR lasting about 7 to 11 cycles. In TCRdb, the 5' RACE reads were re-called with MiXCR into one record per CDR3 protein. This sample carries roughly 1,800,000 distinct CDR3 sequences, just under 50% of them seen once, and the ten largest clones take about 2.1%. Donors ranged from roughly 6 to 95 years old and were healthy Caucasians in Russia. PBMCs numbering at least 6 million were isolated per sample. Study observations and caveats: It was held that diversity estimates obtained from one million T cells represented underestimates. In older individuals, TCR beta diversity per million T cells was lower, falling roughly linearly with age.

As for this clonotype: Antigen: not known.

V lost 5 bases and J 0 bases, leaving 14 bases between the germline ends. This CDR3 contains 14 residues. From germline, CDR1 is DFQATT and CDR2 SNEGSKA (reference sequence). The TCR was taken from a woman between 35 and 50 years old in good health. Sequencing was carried out using blood. The chain combines TRBV20-1 with TRBJ2-7; possible D gene TRBD1, 7 bases. This CDR3 is CSASDREVSYEQYF. In nucleotides, the CDR3 is TGCAGTGCTTCCGACAGGGAGGTCTCCTACGAGCAGTACTTC.